The 5 T cell receptor beta chains below come from one sample, sequenced in a study of OX40 agonist ivuxolimab in advanced cancers. The assay was immunoSEQ multiplex PCR, and TCRdb's table has in-frame clones only and misses some. The sample carries roughly 100,000 clones, around 90% recorded once. Specimen: CD4+ or CD8+ T cells sorted from blood, collected in a trial of the OX40 agonist ivuxolimab. The receptors here all came from an adult with an advanced solid tumor such as melanoma, head and neck, liver or kidney cancer.

The chain uses TRBV30 and TRBJ2-4, with a possible D match to TRBD1 (5 bases). The CDR3 is 18 residues long. V shed 1 base and J shed 1 base, with 20 bases lying between them. Germline-derived CDR1 and CDR2 are GTSNPN and SVGIG (reference sequence). This CDR3 reads CAWSGRVSGRAAKNIQYF. CDR3 nucleotide sequence: TGTGCCTGGAGTGGAAGAGTTTCGGGCAGGGCGGCCAAAAACATTCAGTACTTC.

V is TRBV6-1 and J is TRBJ2-3, with a tentative D call TRBD2 (5 bases). Germline loops: CDR1 MNHNS, CDR2 SASEGT. CDR3 length: 15 amino acids. Between the trimmed V and J ends, which lost 6 bases and 2 bases, there was a span of 15 bases. The CDR3 sequence: CASRAEERITDTQYF. As DNA, the CDR3 is TGTGCCAGCAGGGCGGAGGAGCGTATCACAGATACGCAGTATTTT.

V gene TRBV18 combines with J gene TRBJ2-2; the match to TRBD1 covers 8 bases. Looked up from germline, CDR1 is KGHSH and CDR2 is LQKENI. The V gene end was trimmed by 3 bases and the J gene end by 0 bases; junction bases not matched to a gene: 18. The CDR3 loop spans 21 amino acids. The CDR3 spells CASSPVPFRQGRPTNTGELFF. The CDR3 nucleotides read TGTGCCAGCTCACCGGTCCCATTTAGACAGGGGCGTCCAACGAACACCGGGGAGCTGTTTTTT. The full variable domain, with the rest looked up from reference TRBV18 and TRBJ2-2, is NAGVMQNPRHLVRRRGQEARLRCSPMKGHSHVYWYRQLPEEGLKFMVYLQKENIIDESGMPKERFSAEFPKEGPSILRIQQVVRGDSAAYFCASSPVPFRQGRPTNTGELFFGEGSRLTVL.

Of note for this clone: Other DNA sequences in the sample encode the same CDR3. The chain links TRBV5-4 to TRBJ1-6; D remains unclear. The CDR3 spans 15 residues. CDR1 and CDR2 from the germline V gene are SGHNT and YYREEE (reference sequence). V was trimmed by 1 base and J by 0 bases, leaving 5 bases between them. The CDR3 here is CASSLSSSYNSPLHF. In nucleotides, the CDR3 is TGTGCCAGCAGCTTGTCGAGCTCCTATAATTCACCCCTCCACTTT. Supplemented by reference TRBV5-4 and TRBJ1-6, the full variable domain reads ETGVTQSPTHLIKTRGQQVTLRCSSQSGHNTVSWYQQALGQGPQFIFQYYREEENGRGNFPPRFSGLQFPNYSSELNVNALELDDSALYLCASSLSSSYNSPLHFGNGTRLTVT.

The rearrangement uses TRBV28 and TRBJ2-7; D unclear. V gave up 1 base and J gave up 0 bases, with 10 bases separating them. This CDR3 contains 15 residues. Germline CDR1 MDHEN, CDR2 SYDVKM. The CDR3 region is CASSLYGPGSYEQYF. Written as DNA, the CDR3 is TGTGCCAGCAGTTTATACGGCCCGGGCTCCTACGAGCAGTACTTC. Full variable domain (outside the CDR3, taken from reference TRBV28 and TRBJ2-7): DVKVTQSSRYLVKRTGEKVFLECVQDMDHENMFWYRQDPGLGLRLIYFSYDVKMKEKGDIPEGYSVSREKKERFSLILESASTNQTSMYLCASSLYGPGSYEQYFGPGTRLTVT.